This T cell receptor beta chain emerged from a study of CD8 T cells in ankylosing spondylitis. Points from the study as a whole: Disease-linked clones were CD8+ and relatively rare in peripheral blood. Reports say disease-linked clones showed up significantly more in matched ankylosing spondylitis synovial fluid.

This clonotype was picked up many times. Antigen specificity is unknown. One entry per CDR3 protein results from TCRdb running MiXCR on the 5' RACE reads. The data hold approximately 260,000 distinct CDR3 sequences, with 8% to 9.5% observed a single time. The length of the CDR3 is 16 residues. V was clipped by 1 base and J by 7 bases; unmatched bases: 10. Germline-derived CDR1 and CDR2 are SGHDT and YYEEEE. The sequence came from a male donor with ankylosing spondylitis or in good health (not recorded which). Sequenced sample: blood, either unsorted or a sorted T cell fraction (not recorded which). The chain employs TRBV5-6 and TRBJ1-5, with TRBD1 matching 8 bases. The CDR3 protein is CASSLHGQGAGQPQHF. The DNA for the CDR3 is TGTGCCAGCAGCTTGCATGGGCAGGGGGCAGGACAGCCCCAGCATTTT.